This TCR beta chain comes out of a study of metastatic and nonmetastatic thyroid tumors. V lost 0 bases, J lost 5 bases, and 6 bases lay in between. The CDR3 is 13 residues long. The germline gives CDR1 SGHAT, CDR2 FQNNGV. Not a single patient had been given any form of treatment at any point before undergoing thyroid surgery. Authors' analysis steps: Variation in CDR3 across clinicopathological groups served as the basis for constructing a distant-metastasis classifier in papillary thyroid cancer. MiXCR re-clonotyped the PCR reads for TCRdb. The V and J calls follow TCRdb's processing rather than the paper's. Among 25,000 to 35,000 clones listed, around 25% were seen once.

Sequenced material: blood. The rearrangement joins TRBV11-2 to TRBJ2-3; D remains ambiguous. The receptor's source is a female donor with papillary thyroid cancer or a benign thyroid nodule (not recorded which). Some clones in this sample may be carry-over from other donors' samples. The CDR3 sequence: CASSLDLVDTQYF. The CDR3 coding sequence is TGTGCCAGCAGCTTAGATTTGGTAGATACGCAGTATTTT.